This T cell receptor (beta chain) stems from a study of CD8 T cells in ankylosing spondylitis. In this sample, this clonotype turned up many times. Its matching antigen is unknown. Findings and caveats of the study: Reportedly, significant enrichment of disease-linked clones occurred in matched ankylosing spondylitis synovial fluid. In synovial fluid and blood from reactive arthritis, some motif variants were previously reported.

CDR3 size: 16 residues. Germline-derived CDR1 and CDR2 are SGDLS and YYNGEE. Trimming at V came to 0 bases and at J to 7 bases, leaving 5 bases not matched to a gene. Quantitative 5'-RACE with molecular barcodes was used to make the TCR beta libraries. TCRdb re-analysed the 5' RACE reads in MiXCR, keeping a single row per CDR3 protein. The sample contains about 42,000 distinct CDR3 sequences, 2.7% of which appear only once. The specimen was blood, either unsorted or a sorted T cell fraction (not recorded which). The chain employs TRBV9 and TRBJ2-2; 11 bases fit TRBD1. The receptor comes from a male donor with ankylosing spondylitis or in good health (not recorded which). DNA for the CDR3: TGTGCCAGCAGCGTAGGGACAGGGGGCGGACGCGGGGAGCTGTTTTTT. Translated, it gives CASSVGTGGGRGELFF. Supplemented by reference TRBV9 and TRBJ2-2, the full variable domain reads DSGVTQTPKHLITATGQRVTLRCSPRSGDLSVYWYQQSLDQGLQFLIQYYNGEERAKGNILERFSAQQFPDLHSELNLSSLELGDSALYFCASSVGTGGGRGELFFGEGSRLTVL.